The entry that follows covers one T cell receptor (beta chain) sequence. Its antigen is as yet unknown. CDR3 length equals 14 residues. V shed 7 bases, J shed 2 bases, and the junction held 7 bases outside the gene matches. The germline V gene has CDR1 MNHEY and CDR2 SMNVEV (reference sequence). The data were taken from a study of cytomegalovirus exposure and HLA in healthy donors. TCRdb keeps only in-frame clones here, not all; method: immunoSEQ multiplex PCR. The table lists 120,000 or so clones, 90% to 97% of them singletons. The donors belonged to the roughly 110-subject validation cohort, separate from the roughly 700-subject first cohort. Study conclusions and caveats: In a later analysis, first-cohort TCR clusters were found to tend to co-occur in the 130 or so validation repertoires. The study recorded more than 150 TCR beta chains that were cytomegalovirus-associated. In vitro assays verified that a few CMV-associated chains recognized CMV antigens specifically.

This TCR was sampled from a man between 18 and 29 years old in good health and CMV-seronegative. The chain is built from TRBV27 and TRBJ2-7; 8 nucleotides match TRBD2. Sequencing was performed on PBMCs. CDR3 region: CASTWGLGAYEQYF. CDR3 DNA: TGTGCCAGCACCTGGGGACTAGGCGCCTACGAGCAGTACTTC.